A selection of T cell receptor beta chains follows, all from one sample in a study of blood T cell repertoires in COVID-19. Assay used: immunoSEQ multiplex PCR; TCRdb lists only in-frame clones, some missing. The sample holds about 140,000 clones; 87% are singletons and the top ten take 11%. What was sequenced was PBMCs or T cells enriched from blood (not recorded which). Receptors were obtained from a man aged 55 to 70 who had recovered from COVID-19. Each CDR3 is given with its conserved first and last residue. Fields, in order: V gene, D gene, J gene, clone size, CDR3 protein, CDR3 DNA. D genes are given only for firm matches. Size is stated for part of the rows, as once, few or many counts, or as a class when the clone is expanded.

TRBV7-6	-	TRBJ1-1	-	CASSLSNRMNTEAFF	TGTGCCAGCAGCTTAAGTAACAGAATGAACACTGAAGCTTTCTTT
TRBV29-1	-	TRBJ1-1	once	CSAAPGTEAFF	TGCAGCGCCGCTCCCGGCACTGAAGCTTTCTTT
TRBV14	-	TRBJ2-5	-	CASSQGRLIKETQYF	TGTGCCAGCAGCCAAGGGCGACTAATCAAAGAGACCCAGTACTTC
TRBV19	-	TRBJ2-5	once	CASSIDGGQPYQETQYF	TGTGCCAGTAGTATAGACGGGGGACAGCCGTACCAAGAGACCCAGTACTTC
TRBV5-6	TRBD1	TRBJ1-2	-	CASSLPVTGFGYTF	TGTGCCAGCAGCTTGCCCGTGACAGGGTTTGGCTACACCTTC
TRBV4-2	-	TRBJ2-2	-	CASSQDLYTGELFF	TGTGCCAGCAGCCAAGATCTATACACCGGGGAGCTGTTTTTT
TRBV5-4	-	TRBJ2-3	once	CASSAPWDTEGTQYF	TGTGCCAGCAGCGCCCCTTGGGACACCGAAGGTACGCAGTATTTT
TRBV30	-	TRBJ2-7	-	CAWSAGDLSYEQYF	TGTGCCTGGAGTGCAGGGGACCTGTCCTACGAGCAGTACTTC
TRBV7-8	-	TRBJ2-5	-	CASSLARGRQETQYF	TGTGCCAGCAGCTTAGCGCGAGGGCGGCAAGAGACCCAGTACTTC
TRBV9	TRBD2	TRBJ2-5	-	CASSPRTSGNQETQYF	TGTGCCAGCAGCCCGAGGACTAGCGGGAACCAAGAGACCCAGTACTTC
TRBV19	TRBD1	TRBJ1-2	-	CASSPLDRVHYGYTF	TGTGCCAGTAGTCCCCTGGACAGGGTTCATTATGGCTACACCTTC
TRBV11-1	-	TRBJ1-1	-	CASSSTVNTEAFF	TGTGCCAGCAGCTCGACAGTGAACACTGAAGCTTTCTTT
TRBV7-9	TRBD1	TRBJ2-3	-	CASSLGDSGFTDTQYF	TGTGCCAGCAGCTTAGGGGACAGTGGTTTCACAGATACGCAGTATTTT
TRBV12-3/TRBV12-4	-	TRBJ2-3	-	CASSFLDTQYF	TGTGCCAGCAGTTTTCTGGATACGCAGTATTTT
TRBV5-6	-	TRBJ2-1	-	CASSLVESNEQFF	TGTGCCAGCAGCTTGGTGGAGAGCAATGAGCAGTTCTTC
TRBV2	-	TRBJ2-1	-	CASKAGPSMYNEQFF	TGTGCCAGCAAGGCAGGGCCTTCAATGTACAATGAGCAGTTCTTC
TRBV27	-	TRBJ1-5	-	CASSYTSNQPQHF	TGTGCCAGCAGTTATACAAGCAATCAGCCCCAGCATTTT
TRBV5-4	TRBD2	TRBJ2-1	-	CASSLGGVAENEQFF	TGTGCCAGCAGTCTTGGGGGGGTAGCGGAAAATGAGCAGTTCTTC
TRBV4-1	TRBD2	TRBJ2-7	few	CASSQDYQRDAYEQYF	TGCGCCAGCAGCCAAGATTACCAGCGGGACGCCTACGAGCAGTACTTC
TRBV18	-	TRBJ1-5	-	CASSLVGAHDSNQPQHF	TGTGCCAGCTCTCTCGTAGGGGCACACGATAGCAATCAGCCCCAGCATTTT
TRBV11-3	TRBD2	TRBJ2-1	-	CASSPLAGGPNEQFF	TGTGCCAGCAGCCCACTAGCGGGAGGGCCTAATGAGCAGTTCTTC
TRBV28	TRBD2	TRBJ2-1	-	CASRAEGLAGGPNEQFF	TGTGCCAGCAGAGCCGAGGGACTAGCGGGAGGGCCGAATGAGCAGTTCTTC
TRBV3-1/TRBV3-2	TRBD1	TRBJ2-7	-	CASSQGPQQGDEQYF	TGTGCCAGCAGCCAAGGACCCCAGCAGGGGGACGAGCAGTACTTC
TRBV5-1	-	TRBJ2-1	-	CASRENSYNEQFF	TGCGCCAGCCGAGAGAACTCCTACAATGAGCAGTTCTTC
TRBV11-2	-	TRBJ1-4	-	CASSRSSGVPNEKLFF	TGTGCCAGCAGCAGAAGTTCGGGAGTTCCTAATGAAAAACTGTTTTTT
TRBV7-8	-	TRBJ2-2	-	CASSPTRRQANTGELFF	TGTGCCAGCAGCCCAACCAGGAGACAGGCGAACACCGGGGAGCTGTTTTTT
TRBV19	TRBD2	TRBJ2-3	-	CASSLRPPSGDITDTQYF	TGTGCCAGTAGCCTTCGTCCCCCTAGCGGGGATATCACAGATACGCAGTATTTT
TRBV6-5	-	TRBJ1-5	-	CASSLTVNDQPQHF	TGTGCCAGCAGTTTGACAGTGAACGATCAGCCCCAGCATTTT
TRBV10-3	TRBD1	TRBJ2-3	-	CAISGTGVTDTQYF	TGTGCCATCAGCGGGACAGGAGTCACAGATACGCAGTATTTT
TRBV19	TRBD1	TRBJ1-3	-	CASSNDRGYPSGNTIYF	TGTGCCAGTAGTAACGACAGGGGGTACCCCTCTGGAAACACCATATATTTT
TRBV18	TRBD1	TRBJ2-7	-	CASSPLRTGMHEQYF	TGTGCCAGCTCACCACTTCGGACAGGGATGCACGAGCAGTACTTC
TRBV10-3	-	TRBJ2-5	-	CAISEWTVEETQYF	TGTGCCATCAGTGAGTGGACAGTAGAAGAGACCCAGTACTTC
TRBV5-4	-	TRBJ1-5	-	CASSLDGSNQPQHF	TGTGCCAGCAGCTTGGACGGTAGCAATCAGCCCCAGCATTTT
TRBV24-1	-	TRBJ1-5	-	CATSRGEYQPQHF	TGTGCCACCAGTAGAGGCGAGTATCAGCCCCAGCATTTT
TRBV19	TRBD1	TRBJ2-7	-	CASSIDTQGSSYEQYF	TGTGCCAGTAGTATAGATACACAGGGGAGCTCCTACGAGCAGTACTTC
TRBV2	-	TRBJ1-1	-	CASSLDRESTEAFF	TGTGCCAGCAGTCTGGATAGGGAGAGCACTGAAGCTTTCTTT
TRBV19	-	TRBJ2-3	-	CASRTGGDTQYF	TGTGCCAGTAGAACAGGTGGGGATACGCAGTATTTT
TRBV5-4	TRBD2	TRBJ2-2	-	CASSPGGLRNTGELFF	TGTGCCAGCAGCCCGGGGGGACTCCGAAACACCGGGGAGCTGTTTTTT
TRBV2	-	TRBJ1-5	once	CASSGRERRQPQHF	TGTGCCAGCAGTGGAAGGGAGCGGCGCCAGCCCCAGCATTTT
TRBV7-3	-	TRBJ1-1	few	CASSFGPGNTEAFF	TGTGCCAGCAGCTTTGGACCGGGAAACACTGAAGCTTTCTTT
TRBV2	TRBD2	TRBJ2-7	-	CASRERGASLSYEQYF	TGTGCCAGCAGAGAGCGGGGGGCTTCCCTCTCCTACGAGCAGTACTTC
TRBV2	-	TRBJ1-3	-	CASRASSGNTIYF	TGTGCCAGCAGGGCCAGCTCTGGAAACACCATATATTTT
TRBV19	TRBD2	TRBJ2-1	-	CASPLSGIGFF	TGTGCCAGTCCGTTGAGCGGGATAGGGTTCTTC
TRBV5-6	TRBD2	TRBJ2-4	-	CASSLRTSGTKNIQYF	TGTGCCAGCAGCTTGAGGACTAGCGGGACCAAAAACATTCAGTACTTC
TRBV27	TRBD2	TRBJ2-1	few	CASSLAGEYNEQFF	TGTGCCAGCAGTCTAGCGGGAGAATACAATGAGCAGTTCTTC
TRBV10-1	-	TRBJ2-5	-	CASSRDQETQYF	TGCGCCAGCAGTAGAGACCAAGAGACCCAGTACTTC
TRBV15	TRBD1	TRBJ2-2	-	CATSRDPPTGGGELFF	TGTGCCACCAGCAGAGATCCCCCTACAGGGGGTGGGGAGCTGTTTTTT
TRBV28	TRBD2	TRBJ2-7	-	CASRTPAGGPHEQYF	TGTGCCAGCAGAACTCCAGCGGGAGGGCCCCACGAGCAGTACTTC
TRBV5-5	TRBD2	TRBJ2-2	-	CASSFLAGDTGELFF	TGTGCCAGCAGCTTCTTAGCGGGGGACACCGGGGAGCTGTTTTTT
TRBV5-4	-	TRBJ2-3	-	CASSRALDTDTQYF	TGTGCCAGCAGCCGCGCACTAGATACAGATACGCAGTATTTT
TRBV16	-	TRBJ1-1	-	CASSEISTFGAEAFF	TGTGCCAGCAGCGAAATATCTACATTCGGGGCTGAAGCTTTCTTT
TRBV9	-	TRBJ1-2	-	CASSVGGTSNYGYTF	TGTGCCAGCAGCGTGGGAGGGACCTCTAACTATGGCTACACCTTC
TRBV2	-	TRBJ1-1	-	CASMSGEGEAFF	TGTGCCAGCATGTCCGGGGAGGGTGAAGCTTTCTTT
TRBV5-1	-	TRBJ2-3	-	CASSLIPGDTQYF	TGCGCCAGCAGCTTGATTCCCGGGGATACGCAGTATTTT